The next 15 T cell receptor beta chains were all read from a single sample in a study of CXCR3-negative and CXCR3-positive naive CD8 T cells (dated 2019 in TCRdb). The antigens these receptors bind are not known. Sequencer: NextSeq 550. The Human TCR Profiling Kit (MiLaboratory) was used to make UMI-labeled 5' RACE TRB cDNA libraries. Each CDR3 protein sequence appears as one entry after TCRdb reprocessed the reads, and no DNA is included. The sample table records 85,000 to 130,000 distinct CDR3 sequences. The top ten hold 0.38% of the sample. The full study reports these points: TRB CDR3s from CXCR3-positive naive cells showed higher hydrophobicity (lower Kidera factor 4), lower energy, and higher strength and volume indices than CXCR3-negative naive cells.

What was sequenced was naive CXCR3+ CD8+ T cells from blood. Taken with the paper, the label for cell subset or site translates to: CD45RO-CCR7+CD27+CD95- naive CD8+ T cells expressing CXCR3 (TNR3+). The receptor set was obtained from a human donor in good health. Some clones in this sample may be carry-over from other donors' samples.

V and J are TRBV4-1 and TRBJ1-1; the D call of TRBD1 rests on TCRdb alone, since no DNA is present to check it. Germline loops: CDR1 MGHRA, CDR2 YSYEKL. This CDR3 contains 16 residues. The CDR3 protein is CASSQGPQGAGTEAFF.

CDR3 protein: CATSDRGQKNTEAFF. The rearrangement uses TRBV24-1 and TRBJ1-1; TCRdb's D call, TRBD1, is unchecked because there is no DNA. Per the germline V gene, CDR1 is KGHDR and CDR2 is SFDVKD. This CDR3 comprises 15 residues.

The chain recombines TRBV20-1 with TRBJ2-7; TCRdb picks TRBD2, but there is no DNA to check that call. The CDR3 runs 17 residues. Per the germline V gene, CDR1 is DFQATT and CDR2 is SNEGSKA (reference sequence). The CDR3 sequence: CSARDFRTSGITYEQYF.

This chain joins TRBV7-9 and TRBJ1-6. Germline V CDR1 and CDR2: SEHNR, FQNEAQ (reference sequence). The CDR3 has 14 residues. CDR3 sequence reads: CASSLELTDSPLHF.

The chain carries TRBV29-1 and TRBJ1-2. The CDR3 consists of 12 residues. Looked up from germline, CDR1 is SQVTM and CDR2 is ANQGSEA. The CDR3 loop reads CSVERAPGGYTF.

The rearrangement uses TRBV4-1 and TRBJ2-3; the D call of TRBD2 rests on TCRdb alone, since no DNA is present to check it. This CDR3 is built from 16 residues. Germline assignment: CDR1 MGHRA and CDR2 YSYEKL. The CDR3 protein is CASSQVPSGRADTQYF.

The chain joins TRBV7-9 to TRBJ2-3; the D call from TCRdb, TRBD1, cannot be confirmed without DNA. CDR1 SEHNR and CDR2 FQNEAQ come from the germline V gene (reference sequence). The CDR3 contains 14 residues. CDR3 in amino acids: CASSPPARADTQYF.

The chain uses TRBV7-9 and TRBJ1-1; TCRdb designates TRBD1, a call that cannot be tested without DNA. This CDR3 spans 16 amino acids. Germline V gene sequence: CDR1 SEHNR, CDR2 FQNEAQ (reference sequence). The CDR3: CASSPIWTGMDTEAFF.

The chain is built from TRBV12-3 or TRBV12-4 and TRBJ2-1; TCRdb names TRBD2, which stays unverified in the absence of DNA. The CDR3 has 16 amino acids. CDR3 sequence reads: CASSPAGWSSYNEQFF.

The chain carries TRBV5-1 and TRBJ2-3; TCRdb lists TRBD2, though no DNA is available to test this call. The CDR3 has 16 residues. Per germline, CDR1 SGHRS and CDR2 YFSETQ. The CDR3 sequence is CASSLEEGGPLDTQYF.

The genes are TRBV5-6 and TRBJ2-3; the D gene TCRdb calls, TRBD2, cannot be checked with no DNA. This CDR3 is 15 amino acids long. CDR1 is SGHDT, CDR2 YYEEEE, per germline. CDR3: CASSLVAGSTDTQYF.

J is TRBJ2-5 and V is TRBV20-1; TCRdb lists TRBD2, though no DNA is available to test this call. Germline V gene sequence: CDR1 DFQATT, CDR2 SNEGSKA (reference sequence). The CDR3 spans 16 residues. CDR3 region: CSARARDLYSQETQYF.

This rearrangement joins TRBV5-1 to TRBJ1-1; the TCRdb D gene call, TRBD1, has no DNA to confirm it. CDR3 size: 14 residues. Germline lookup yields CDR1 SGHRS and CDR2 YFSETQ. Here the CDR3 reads CASSYFQGATEAFF.

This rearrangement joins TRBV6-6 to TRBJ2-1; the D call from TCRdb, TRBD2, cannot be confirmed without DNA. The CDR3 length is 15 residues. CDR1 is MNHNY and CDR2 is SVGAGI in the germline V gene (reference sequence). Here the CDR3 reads CASSSRLAGEAEQFF.

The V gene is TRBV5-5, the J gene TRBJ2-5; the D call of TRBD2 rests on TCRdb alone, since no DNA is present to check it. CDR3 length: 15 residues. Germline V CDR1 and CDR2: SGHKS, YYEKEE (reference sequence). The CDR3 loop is CASSWEWESQETQYF.